This paragraph reports one TCR beta chain. This clonotype has more than one count but fewer than ten. Its recognized antigen is unknown. Base qualities are not at hand, and no much larger clone is one base apart. The library came from 5' RACE. Data came from an Illumina HiSeq 2500. A second PCR of about 6 to 11 cycles was performed with a sample-barcoded 5' primer and a J-beta primer mix. Each TCR beta cDNA molecule received a unique molecular identifier from a template-switch 5' adaptor carrying 12 random nucleotides. Each sample yielded at least 2.5 million CDR3-containing paired-end reads. First-strand cDNA was synthesized from all RNA with the Mint cDNA synthesis kit, primed by a TRBC-specific oligonucleotide. Following uracil-DNA glycosylase treatment, a first 18-cycle PCR with universal primers M1SS and BC2_uni_R was performed on all cDNA. Per the original workflow: For normalization, 1 million high-quality reads, each with a distinct molecular identifier, were randomly selected from each sample. Instead of being binned into consensus sequences, reads that shared molecular identifiers were thrown out. MiTCR, run with a Q25 quality threshold and the strictest error-elimination algorithm, handled CDR3 identification, clonotype clustering and error correction. A nonparametric unseen species model using Euler transformation provided a lower-bound estimate of total TCR beta diversity. TCRdb handled the public reads itself, with Q25 trimming in fastp and clone calling in MiXCR, and kept productive beta chains. Each entry is one CDR3 protein sequence, shown with its most common DNA and genes. These V and J calls are TCRdb output, not the study's own analysis. Present in this sample are some 370,000 distinct CDR3 sequences, more than 45% of which were seen just once. About 54% of the sample lies in the top ten.

Systemically healthy Caucasian individuals from Russia, some 40 in total and aged about 6 to 90 years, were included as donors. Each donor gave about 9.2 milliliters of peripheral blood, drawn into EDTA-treated Vacutainer tubes. Ficoll-Paque density-gradient centrifugation was used to isolate PBMCs, with at least 7 million obtained per sample. Total RNA was extracted from PBMCs with Trizol reagent, with at least 6 micrograms obtained per sample. For every donor, an aliquot of PBMCs went through flow cytometry to measure the percentages of naive CD45RAhigh/CD27high T cells. This record belongs to a study of blood T cells in healthy people across ages (dated by TCRdb to between 2014 and 2016). The study in broad terms: In model experiments, roughly one uniquely barcoded TCR beta cDNA molecule per two T cells was captured by template switching. The study measured age-related changes in TCR beta repertoire diversity using deep sequencing normalized with unique cDNA molecular identifiers. Four age groups were formed from the donors: young (average about 17 years), middle-aged (approximately 40), aged (about 62) and long-lived (more than 75). Donors of different ages were randomly distributed across sequencing lanes to avoid experimental bias. Two additional independent replicas of 1 million unique cDNA reads from the same blood draw were analyzed for two donors (one aged 18 to 30 and one aged 80 or older). What the work shows at the level of the full study, not this receptor alone: Compared with the aged group, the long-lived group had more naive CD4+ T cells, fewer expanded clones and increased TCR diversity, suggesting age selection. The CMV infection status of donors was not known, potentially confounding age-related changes in expanded clonotypes. Because profiling used bulk unsorted PBMCs, naive and antigen-experienced compartments could not be compared conclusively. Estimates of total diversity based on one million sequenced T cells were regarded as lower bounds and as underestimates. As age increased, observed TCR beta diversity per million T cells dropped in a roughly linear way, and a significant reduction was already evident by age about 40. The percentage of naive T cells measured by flow cytometry correlated strongly with observed TCR beta diversity.

Counted from cysteine to phenylalanine, this CDR3 has 15 amino acids. CDR3 DNA is the only sequence kept; it has 45 bases, read in frame from the first base. Relative to germline, V is missing 6 bases and J is missing 3 bases, with 8 bases of the junction outside any gene match. The germline V gene (reference sequence) specifies DFQATT as CDR1 and SNEGSKA as CDR2. The rearrangement combines TRBV20-1 with TRBJ2-1, with TRBD2 identical over 10 junction bases. The material sequenced was blood. The TCR was taken from a man aged 55 to 70 in good health. In nucleotide form, the sequence is TGCAGTGCCCGCGGACTAGCGGATTACTACAATGAGCAGTTCTTC. This translates into CSARGLADYYNEQFF.